Listed here are 5 T cell receptor beta chains from one sample, sequenced in a study of blood T cells in healthy people across ages. A second PCR, run for roughly 7 to 12 cycles, used a sample-barcoded 5' primer plus a J-beta primer mix. Using its own MiXCR run on the 5' RACE reads, TCRdb lists one record per CDR3 protein. The table has about 830,000 distinct CDR3 sequences, approximately 65% seen once; the top ten hold around a quarter. The sequencing input was blood. The receptor set was obtained from a man aged 30-40 years in good health.

This clonotype was counted a few times. The rearrangement uses TRBV7-2 and TRBJ2-6; D is ambiguous. The germline V and J ends were trimmed by 6 bases and 4 bases, with 16 bases remaining between them. Germline V gene data show CDR1 as SGHTA and CDR2 as FQGNSA. The CDR3 consists of 16 residues. The CDR3 loop reads CASSLSGYSGANVLTF. The CDR3 DNA reads TGTGCCAGCAGTCTATCTGGGTACTCCGGGGCCAACGTCCTGACTTTC. The variable domain in full, with the rest retrieved from reference TRBV7-2 and TRBJ2-6, is GAGVSQSPSNKVTEKGKDVELRCDPISGHTALYWYRQSLGQGLEFLIYFQGNSAPDKSGLPSDRFSAERTGGSVSTLTIQRTQQEDSAVYLCASSLSGYSGANVLTFGAGSRLTVL.

The V call is TRBV5-6, the J call TRBJ2-1, with D tentatively TRBD1 or TRBD2 (6 bases each). V was shortened by 4 bases and J by 3 bases, with 17 bases between the two germline ends. Per the germline V gene, CDR1 is SGHDT and CDR2 is YYEEEE. The CDR3 runs to 16 residues. CDR3 loop: CASSPTLGGFYNEQFF. In DNA, the CDR3 is TGTGCCAGCAGCCCAACCCTAGGGGGGTTCTACAATGAGCAGTTCTTC.

The CDR3 DNA follows: TGTGCCAGCAGTTACCGAGATAGCGGGGAAGAGACCCAGTTCTTC. The encoded protein is CASSYRDSGEETQFF. V and J are TRBV6-2 or TRBV6-3 and TRBJ2-1; 8 nucleotides agree with TRBD2. The CDR3 is made up of 15 amino acids. J gave up 13 bases and V 2 bases, and 13 bases lay outside the gene matches. Germline V CDR1 and CDR2: MNHEY, SVGEGT.

This clonotype was seen more than once but under ten times. The genes are TRBV20-1 and TRBJ2-3, with 12 bases identical to TRBD2. Germline lookup yields CDR1 DFQATT and CDR2 SNEGSKA (reference sequence). The CDR3 extends over 19 amino acids. Trimming took 0 bases from V and 0 from J; bases not matched to a gene: 10. DNA for the CDR3: TGCAGTGCTAGAGATCTACTAGCGGGGGGATTATCTAGCACAGATACGCAGTATTTT. Translating it yields CSARDLLAGGLSSTDTQYF.

This clonotype has only a few counts. The chain has TRBV4-1 and TRBJ2-1; a possible D gene is TRBD2 (5 bases). The germline gives CDR1 MGHRA, CDR2 YSYEKL. The CDR3 totals 15 residues. With 1 base removed from V and 4 bases from J, the gap between germline ends came to 11 bases. In DNA, the CDR3 is TGCGCCAGCAGCCAAGCGATCAGGAGGTACAATGAGCAGTTCTTC. This codes for CASSQAIRRYNEQFF.